One sample yielded the 16 T cell receptor beta chains listed below, sequenced in a study of blood T cell repertoires in COVID-19. Sequencing used immunoSEQ multiplex PCR; TCRdb keeps in-frame clones, though not all of them. The table shows about 51,000 clones, with less than 95% occurring only once. The specimen was peripheral blood. These TCRs come from a middle-aged man with acute or convalescent COVID-19.

V usage is TRBV7-9 and J usage is TRBJ1-1; tentative D call: TRBD1 (5 bases). Per the germline V gene, CDR1 is SEHNR and CDR2 is FQNEAQ (reference sequence). The CDR3 is 13 residues long. With 3 bases removed from V and 4 bases from J, the gap between germline ends came to 9 bases. CDR3 bases: TGTGCCAGCAGCTTGGGGGGGTTCACTGAAGCTTTCTTT. This sequence encodes CASSLGGFTEAFF.

The chain joins TRBV5-4 to TRBJ2-7; TRBD2 might be the D (5 bases). This CDR3 is built from 13 residues. Trimming took off 0 bases at V and 4 bases at J, with 8 bases between the two ends. Germline lookup yields CDR1 SGHNT and CDR2 YYREEE (reference sequence). CDR3 coding DNA: TGTGCCAGCAGCTTGGTTGGCGGGTACGAGCAGTACTTC. Protein product: CASSLVGGYEQYF.

This clone was found a few times. The V and J genes are TRBV7-9 and TRBJ1-3, with 10 bases lining up with TRBD1. The length of the CDR3 is 17 residues. CDR1 and CDR2 from the germline V gene are SEHNR and FQNEAQ (reference sequence). Trimming removed 5 bases from V and 0 bases from J; junction bases left unmatched: 7. The CDR3 DNA reads as TGTGCCAGCAGCCCGGGACAGGGGTCCCCCTCTGGAAACACCATATATTTT. Translated, it gives CASSPGQGSPSGNTIYF.

The chain combines TRBV7-2 with TRBJ2-3; 8 bases line up with TRBD2. Germline V CDR1 and CDR2: SGHTA, FQGNSA. V shed 6 bases and J 2 bases; nucleotides not matched to a gene: 10. The CDR3 consists of 16 residues. The CDR3 loop reads CASSPLAAPTTDTQYF. The CDR3 DNA reads as TGTGCCAGCAGTCCACTAGCGGCCCCCACCACAGATACGCAGTATTTT.

In nucleotides, the CDR3 is TGTGCCAGCAGTTTTATGCCGGACGAGCAGTACTTC. Translating gives CASSFMPDEQYF. V is TRBV12-3 or TRBV12-4 and J is TRBJ2-7; no clear D. Trimming shortened V by 3 bases and J by 5 bases, and 8 bases separated the two germline ends. CDR3 length: 12 amino acids.

This clone has a single count. This chain uses TRBV5-1 with TRBJ2-7, with D uncertain. The germline V gene has CDR1 SGHRS and CDR2 YFSETQ. This CDR3 is 13 amino acids long. V lost 4 bases to trimming and J lost 1 base, with 9 bases between them. The CDR3 region is CASSGDKSYEQYF. CDR3 nucleotides: TGCGCCAGCAGCGGCGACAAGTCCTACGAGCAGTACTTC.

The chain recombines TRBV18 with TRBJ2-1; 11 bases map to TRBD2. With V trimmed by 5 bases and J by 3 bases, 3 bases remained unmatched. CDR3 length: 15 residues. CDR1 and CDR2 (germline): KGHSH, LQKENI. CDR3 sequence reads: CASSFSGGVYNEQFF. The CDR3 nucleotides are TGTGCCAGCTCATTTAGCGGGGGGGTCTACAATGAGCAGTTCTTC. Full variable domain (outside the CDR3, taken from reference TRBV18 and TRBJ2-1): NAGVMQNPRHLVRRRGQEARLRCSPMKGHSHVYWYRQLPEEGLKFMVYLQKENIIDESGMPKERFSAEFPKEGPSILRIQQVVRGDSAAYFCASSFSGGVYNEQFFGPGTRLTVL.

This clone was detected once. V usage is TRBV10-3 and J usage is TRBJ2-7; D is possibly TRBD1 (5 bases). The CDR3 consists of 12 residues. Trimming stripped 3 bases from V and 3 bases from J, with 6 bases between. Germline V CDR1 and CDR2: ENHRY, SYGVKD. In nucleotides, the CDR3 is TGTGCCATCAGTGACCAGGGCTACGAGCAGTACTTC. Translation: CAISDQGYEQYF.

The rearrangement links TRBV5-1 to TRBJ2-2; D possibly corresponds to TRBD2 (7 bases). The CDR3 runs to 16 residues. Trimming removed 0 bases at V and 3 bases at J, with 12 bases between. Germline values: CDR1 SGHRS, CDR2 YFSETQ. The CDR3 loop is CASSLVAGADTGELFF. The CDR3 nucleotides are TGCGCCAGCAGCTTGGTGGCGGGGGCCGACACCGGGGAGCTGTTTTTT.

The chain carries TRBV5-5 and TRBJ2-3; 7 nucleotides line up with TRBD1. V dropped 2 bases and J dropped 1; count of bases not matched to a gene: 7. The CDR3 is 16 residues long. Germline CDR1 SGHKS, CDR2 YYEKEE (reference sequence). CDR3 in amino acids: CASSLQGQAGTDTQYF. The DNA for the CDR3 is TGTGCCAGCAGCTTACAAGGACAGGCCGGCACAGATACGCAGTATTTT.

The chain is built from TRBV11-1 and TRBJ2-1, with 8 nucleotides matching TRBD2. This CDR3 has 15 residues. V was clipped by 5 bases and J by 5 bases; unmatched bases: 8. Germline CDR1 and CDR2: SGHAT and FQDESV (reference sequence). The CDR3 DNA follows: TGTGCCAGCAGCCCCTGGCGGGGGGAGGACAATGAGCAGTTCTTC. Amino acid sequence: CASSPWRGEDNEQFF.

The V and J genes are TRBV7-3 and TRBJ2-1; TRBD2 matches 10 bases. V lost 4 bases and J lost 8; bases outside the gene matches: 8. CDR3 length equals 15 residues. CDR1 SGHTA and CDR2 FQGTGA come from the germline V gene. CDR3 DNA: TGTGCCAGCAGCTCATTAGCGGGGGGTGATGATGAGCAGTTCTTC. Residues: CASSSLAGGDDEQFF.

The gene calls are TRBV15 and TRBJ2-1; TRBD1 matches at 10 bases. Germline loops: CDR1 LNHNV, CDR2 YYDKDF (reference sequence). This CDR3 is 19 amino acids long. V was clipped by 3 bases and J by 1 base; unmatched bases: 12. The CDR3 nucleotides are TGTGCCACCAGCAGCTCGGGACAGGGGCTCCAACTTTCCTACAATGAGCAGTTCTTC. As protein: CATSSSGQGLQLSYNEQFF. The whole variable domain, filled in from reference TRBV15 and TRBJ2-1, reads DAMVIQNPRYQVTQFGKPVTLSCSQTLNHNVMYWYQQKSSQAPKLLFHYYDKDFNNEADTPDNFQSRRPNTSFCFLDIRSPGLGDTAMYLCATSSSGQGLQLSYNEQFFGPGTRLTVL.

The chain carries TRBV18 and TRBJ1-3; TRBD1 matches 7 bases. Germline V CDR1 and CDR2: KGHSH, LQKENI. The CDR3 loop spans 16 amino acids. The V and J ends lost 3 bases and 2 bases, in that order; junction bases with no gene match: 7. The CDR3 bases are TGTGCCAGCTCACCCGGTCAAGGGGGCCCTGGAAACACCATATATTTT. Its protein product is CASSPGQGGPGNTIYF.

The V gene is TRBV7-9, the J gene TRBJ1-3; 8 nucleotides line up with TRBD1. The CDR3 length is 17 residues. Germline V gene lookup returns CDR1 SEHNR and CDR2 FQNEAQ (reference sequence). The V gene end was trimmed by 6 bases and the J gene end by 2 bases; junction bases not matched to a gene: 12. CDR3 bases: TGTGCCAGCAGTCACTTCCCCGACAGGGGAGCTGGAAACACCATATATTTT. It translates to CASSHFPDRGAGNTIYF.

The chain links TRBV5-1 to TRBJ1-2, with TRBD1 identical over 10 bases. The V gene end was trimmed by 3 bases and the J gene end by 4 bases; junction bases not matched to a gene: 0. Germline CDR1 is SGHRS and CDR2 is YFSETQ. CDR3 length equals 13 residues. The CDR3 coding sequence is TGCGCCAGCAGCTGGGACAGGGGCTATGGCTACACCTTC. It encodes CASSWDRGYGYTF.